The 26 T cell receptor beta chains given below trace back to one sample, sequenced in a study of T cell responses to AZD1222 COVID-19 vaccine. The method was immunoSEQ multiplex PCR; TCRdb's version includes in-frame clones alone and lacks a portion of them. The sample has under 35,000 clones, approximately 90% seen once. This sample comprised peripheral blood, obtained on day 0 of AZD1222 vaccination. Source of these receptors: an adult in good health.

J is TRBJ1-4 and V is TRBV18, with D unclear. The CDR3 length is 14 residues. Trimming took 2 bases from V and 8 from J, leaving 12 bases between them. The germline gives CDR1 KGHSH, CDR2 LQKENI. The CDR3 loop is CASSPGGNGEKLFF. CDR3 nucleotides: TGTGCCAGCTCACCAGGAGGTAACGGAGAAAAACTGTTTTTT.

The chain employs TRBV29-1 and TRBJ2-1; D is uncertain. This CDR3 spans 13 amino acids. The germline V gene has CDR1 SQVTM and CDR2 ANQGSEA. V was trimmed by 4 bases and J by 2 bases, leaving 9 bases between them. CDR3 protein: CSVGLGTYNEQFF. Here the CDR3 DNA reads TGCAGCGTTGGCCTAGGGACCTACAATGAGCAGTTCTTC.

The chain recombines TRBV3-1 (or the pseudogene TRBV3-2) with TRBJ1-2; D remains ambiguous. Germline V CDR1 and CDR2: LGHDT, YNNKEL (reference sequence). The CDR3 loop spans 15 amino acids. V was trimmed by 4 bases and J by 6 bases, leaving 18 bases between them. The CDR3 DNA is TGTGCCAGCAGCCTCAATAGCCGCTCCCTTAATGGCTACACCTTC. Protein: CASSLNSRSLNGYTF.

The chain uses TRBV3-1 (or the pseudogene TRBV3-2) and TRBJ1-3; no clear D gene. CDR3 size: 16 residues. Deletions cut 1 base from V and 0 bases from J, with 10 bases between. Looked up from germline, CDR1 is LGHDT and CDR2 is YNNKEL (reference sequence). The CDR3 reads CASSQGGARSGNTIYF. The CDR3 nucleotides are TGTGCCAGCAGCCAAGGGGGAGCTCGCTCTGGAAACACCATATATTTT.

The V and J genes are TRBV25-1 and TRBJ1-5; D is perhaps TRBD1 (6 bases). CDR1 and CDR2 (germline): MGHDK, SYGVNS. This CDR3 is 12 amino acids long. The V and J ends lost 5 bases and 11 bases respectively, with 13 bases between them. As DNA, the CDR3 is TGTGCCAGCAGTCACACCAAGGGGGCCCAGCATTTT. As protein: CASSHTKGAQHF.

J is TRBJ2-5 and V is TRBV5-1; 7 positions agree with TRBD2. The CDR3 has 14 amino acids. Germline V gene data show CDR1 as SGHRS and CDR2 as YFSETQ. The ends lost 0 bases at V and 1 base at J; junction bases unmatched: 0. CDR3 bases: TGCGCCAGCAGCTTGGCGGGGGGCCAAGAGACCCAGTACTTC. Its protein is CASSLAGGQETQYF.

This chain joins TRBV12-3 or TRBV12-4 and TRBJ1-3, with D perhaps matching TRBD1 (5 bases). The CDR3 is made up of 13 amino acids. V shed 5 bases and J shed 1 base, with 6 bases lying between them. CDR3 bases: TGTGCCAGCAGTCGGGGGTCTGGAAACACCATATATTTT. Its protein is CASSRGSGNTIYF.

V and J are TRBV3-1 (or the pseudogene TRBV3-2) and TRBJ2-7; 7 bases agree with TRBD1. V gave up 4 bases and J gave up 2 bases; unmatched junction bases: 2. The CDR3 extends over 13 amino acids. Germline CDR1 is LGHDT and CDR2 is YNNKEL (reference sequence). CDR3: CASSPGQPYEQYF. Written as DNA, the CDR3 is TGTGCCAGCAGCCCGGGACAGCCCTACGAGCAGTACTTC.

V and J are TRBV6-4 and TRBJ1-1; 7 nucleotides line up with TRBD1. Germline CDR1 MRHNA, CDR2 SNTAGT. With 3 bases clipped from V and 4 bases from J, the junction kept 5 bases outside the gene matches. The CDR3 consists of 14 residues. The chain's CDR3 is CASSELPGGTEAFF. The CDR3 DNA is TGTGCCAGCAGTGAGTTGCCAGGGGGCACTGAAGCTTTCTTT.

The rearrangement uses TRBV3-1 (or the pseudogene TRBV3-2) and TRBJ1-3, with a possible D match to TRBD1 (6 bases). Germline CDR1 LGHDT, CDR2 YNNKEL (reference sequence). The CDR3 covers 13 residues. The ends were cut back, 8 bases at V and 3 bases at J, with 11 bases in the middle. The CDR3 nucleotides are TGTGCCAGCGAGGGGGGGCATGGAAACACCATATATTTT. Amino acid sequence: CASEGGHGNTIYF.

The chain employs TRBV6-5 and TRBJ2-1, with D tentatively TRBD1 (7 bases). The CDR3 contains 12 residues. V lost 11 bases and J lost 6, with 14 bases in between. Germline V gives CDR1 MNHEY, CDR2 SVGAGI. The CDR3 loop is CAGGTVANEQFF. The CDR3 nucleotides read TGTGCCGGCGGGACAGTGGCCAATGAGCAGTTCTTC.

Notes on this clone: Compared with germline, one end of the junction differs, possibly owing to a read error. V and J are TRBV4-2 and TRBJ1-3; D is ambiguous. This CDR3 comprises 15 residues. CDR1 LGHNA and CDR2 YNFKEQ come from the germline V gene. The CDR3 region is CASSEDWSSGNTIYF. In DNA form, the CDR3 reads TGTGCCAGCAGCGAAGACTGGAGCTCTGGAAACACCATATATTTT.

The chain joins TRBV15 to TRBJ1-1; D might be TRBD1 (5 bases). Per germline, CDR1 LNHNV and CDR2 YYDKDF (reference sequence). The length of the CDR3 is 15 residues. The V gene lost 2 bases and the J gene lost 0 bases, with 10 bases spanning the gap. CDR3 residues: CATSRSGTVNTEAFF. CDR3 nucleotide sequence: TGTGCCACCAGCAGATCTGGGACGGTGAACACTGAAGCTTTCTTT.

The rearrangement joins TRBV7-9 to TRBJ2-5, with D possibly being TRBD1 (5 bases). The CDR3 length is 14 residues. V gave up 3 bases and J gave up 5 bases, with 13 bases separating them. Per the germline V gene, CDR1 is SEHNR and CDR2 is FQNEAQ (reference sequence). CDR3 sequence reads: CASSLGRDLETQYF. For the CDR3, the DNA is TGTGCCAGCAGCTTGGGGCGAGACTTGGAGACCCAGTACTTC. The full variable domain, completed using reference TRBV7-9 and TRBJ2-5, is DTGVSQNPRHKITKRGQNVTFRCDPISEHNRLYWYRQTLGQGPEFLTYFQNEAQLEKSRLLSDRFSAERPKGSFSTLEIQRTEQGDSAMYLCASSLGRDLETQYFGPGTRLLVL.

This chain uses TRBV7-2 with TRBJ2-1; 15 positions agree with TRBD2. V lost 5 bases and J lost 9; bases outside the gene matches: 8. CDR1 is SGHTA and CDR2 is FQGNSA in the germline V gene. There are 16 residues in the CDR3. DNA of the CDR3: TGTGCCAGCAGCGGTTGGACTAGCGGGGGGGCCGGTGAGCAGTTCTTC. It encodes CASSGWTSGGAGEQFF.

The gene calls are TRBV5-4 and TRBJ2-5; possibly TRBD2 for D (5 bases). Germline V CDR1 and CDR2: SGHNT, YYREEE (reference sequence). The CDR3 has 14 amino acids. Trimming pared 4 bases from V and 5 bases from J, leaving 15 bases between. In nucleotides, the CDR3 is TGTGCCAGCAGCCACCCTAGCCTAGGGGAGACCCAGTACTTC. This gives the protein CASSHPSLGETQYF. The full variable domain, in which reference TRBV5-4 and TRBJ2-5 provide the parts outside the CDR3, is ETGVTQSPTHLIKTRGQQVTLRCSSQSGHNTVSWYQQALGQGPQFIFQYYREEENGRGNFPPRFSGLQFPNYSSELNVNALELDDSALYLCASSHPSLGETQYFGPGTRLLVL.

The chain has TRBV5-1 and TRBJ1-1, with TRBD1 matching over 9 bases. There are 13 residues in the CDR3. With V trimmed by 3 bases and J by 5 bases, 2 bases remained unmatched. Per germline, CDR1 SGHRS and CDR2 YFSETQ. The CDR3 bases are TGCGCCAGCAGCTCGACAGGGGGAACTGAAGCTTTCTTT. Translation: CASSSTGGTEAFF.

In this sample, this clone turned up once. J is TRBJ2-5 and V is TRBV6-5; D is undetermined. This CDR3 spans 11 amino acids. The germline V gene encodes CDR1 MNHEY and CDR2 SVGAGI. V dropped 7 bases and J dropped 5 bases, with 8 bases sitting between them. The CDR3 protein is CASKSTETQYF. CDR3 DNA sequence: TGTGCCAGCAAGAGTACGGAGACCCAGTACTTC.

CDR3 DNA sequence: TGTGCCAGCAGCCAAGACACAGGAAGGATTGGCTACACCTTC. It translates to CASSQDTGRIGYTF. The rearrangement uses TRBV3-1 (or the pseudogene TRBV3-2) and TRBJ1-2, with TRBD1 as a possible D gene (5 bases). The CDR3 contains 14 residues. The germline CDR1 and CDR2 sequences are LGHDT and YNNKEL (reference sequence). Between the trimmed V and J ends, which lost 0 bases and 7 bases, there was a span of 12 bases.

V usage is TRBV5-6 and J usage is TRBJ2-5; tentative D call: TRBD2 (6 bases). Germline loops: CDR1 SGHDT, CDR2 YYEEEE. Trimming shortened V by 3 bases and J by 5 bases, and 17 bases separated the two germline ends. The CDR3 has 15 amino acids. The CDR3 DNA is TGTGCCAGCAGCTCCGGACTAAGGGCCTGGGAGACCCAGTACTTC. Its translation: CASSSGLRAWETQYF.

The V and J genes are TRBV6-5 and TRBJ1-3; TRBD1 might be the D (5 bases). The CDR3 is 14 residues long. CDR1 and CDR2 from the germline V gene are MNHEY and SVGAGI. The V end lost 8 bases, the J end lost 0 bases, and 11 bases lay between the germline ends. CDR3 coding DNA: TGTGCCAGCTCCCGACAGAGCTCTGGAAACACCATATATTTT. Residues: CASSRQSSGNTIYF.

This sequence joins TRBV5-8 and TRBJ1-5; D is unclear. The CDR3 consists of 17 residues. The V end was cut by 3 bases, the J end by 0 bases, with 16 bases between. In germline, CDR1 is SGHTS, CDR2 YDEGEE. The CDR3 DNA reads TGTGCCAGCAGCTCGAACACTGAGTACTATAGCAATCAGCCCCAGCATTTT. This translates into CASSSNTEYYSNQPQHF.

This rearrangement joins TRBV19 to TRBJ1-1, with D possibly TRBD1 on 5 matching bases. V was shortened by 6 bases and J by 1 base, with 15 bases between the two germline ends. The V gene's germline CDR1 is LNHDA and CDR2 SQIVND (reference sequence). The CDR3 is made up of 15 amino acids. This CDR3 is CASRDAGRGNTEAFF. The CDR3 coding sequence is TGTGCCAGTAGGGACGCAGGGCGGGGGAACACTGAAGCTTTCTTT.

CDR3 in DNA: TGTGCCAGCAGCCTGTCGGACGTTAACTATGGCTACACCTTC. This translates into CASSLSDVNYGYTF. The gene calls are TRBV5-4 and TRBJ1-2, with D unresolved. The germline V and J ends were trimmed by 4 bases and 1 base, with 11 bases remaining between them. CDR1 and CDR2 from the germline V gene are SGHNT and YYREEE (reference sequence). This CDR3 region has 14 residues. Together with reference TRBV5-4 and TRBJ1-2, the CDR3 gives the full variable domain: ETGVTQSPTHLIKTRGQQVTLRCSSQSGHNTVSWYQQALGQGPQFIFQYYREEENGRGNFPPRFSGLQFPNYSSELNVNALELDDSALYLCASSLSDVNYGYTFGSGTRLTVV.

This clone is a singleton in its sample. The chain recombines TRBV6-1 with TRBJ2-7; 9 positions match TRBD1. This CDR3 contains 17 residues. In germline, CDR1 is MNHNS, CDR2 SASEGT. J gave up 3 bases and V 4 bases, and 13 bases lay outside the gene matches. Here the CDR3 DNA reads TGTGCCAGCAGTGGAGCCCGACAGGGGGGGTGGGGCTACGAGCAGTACTTC. Translating it yields CASSGARQGGWGYEQYF.

This clone has only one observation. The chain joins TRBV19 to TRBJ1-5; TRBD1 might be the D (5 bases). Germline V gene sequence: CDR1 LNHDA, CDR2 SQIVND (reference sequence). V lost 7 bases to trimming and J lost 7 bases, with 14 bases between them. The CDR3 is 13 amino acids. The DNA of the CDR3 is TGTGCCAGTACGGAGGCAGGGCGCCAGCCCCAGCATTTT. Translating it yields CASTEAGRQPQHF. Drawing the rest from reference TRBV19 and TRBJ1-5, the complete variable domain is DGGITQSPKYLFRKEGQNVTLSCEQNLNHDAMYWYRQDPGQGLRLIYYSQIVNDFQKGDIAEGYSVSREKKESFPLTVTSAQKNPTAFYLCASTEAGRQPQHFGDGTRLSIL.